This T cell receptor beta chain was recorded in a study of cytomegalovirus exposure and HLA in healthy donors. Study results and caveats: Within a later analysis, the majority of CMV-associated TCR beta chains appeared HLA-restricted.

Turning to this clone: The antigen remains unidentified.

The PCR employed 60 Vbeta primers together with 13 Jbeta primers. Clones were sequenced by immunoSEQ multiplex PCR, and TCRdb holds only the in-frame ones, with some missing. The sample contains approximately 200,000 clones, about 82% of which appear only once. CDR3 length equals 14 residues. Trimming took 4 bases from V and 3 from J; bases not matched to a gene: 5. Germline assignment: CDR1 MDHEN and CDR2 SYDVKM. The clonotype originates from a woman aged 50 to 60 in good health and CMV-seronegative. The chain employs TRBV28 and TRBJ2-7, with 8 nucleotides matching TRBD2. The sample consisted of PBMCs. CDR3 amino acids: CASSSGGPNYEQYF. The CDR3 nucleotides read TGTGCCAGCAGTTCGGGAGGGCCTAACTACGAGCAGTACTTC.